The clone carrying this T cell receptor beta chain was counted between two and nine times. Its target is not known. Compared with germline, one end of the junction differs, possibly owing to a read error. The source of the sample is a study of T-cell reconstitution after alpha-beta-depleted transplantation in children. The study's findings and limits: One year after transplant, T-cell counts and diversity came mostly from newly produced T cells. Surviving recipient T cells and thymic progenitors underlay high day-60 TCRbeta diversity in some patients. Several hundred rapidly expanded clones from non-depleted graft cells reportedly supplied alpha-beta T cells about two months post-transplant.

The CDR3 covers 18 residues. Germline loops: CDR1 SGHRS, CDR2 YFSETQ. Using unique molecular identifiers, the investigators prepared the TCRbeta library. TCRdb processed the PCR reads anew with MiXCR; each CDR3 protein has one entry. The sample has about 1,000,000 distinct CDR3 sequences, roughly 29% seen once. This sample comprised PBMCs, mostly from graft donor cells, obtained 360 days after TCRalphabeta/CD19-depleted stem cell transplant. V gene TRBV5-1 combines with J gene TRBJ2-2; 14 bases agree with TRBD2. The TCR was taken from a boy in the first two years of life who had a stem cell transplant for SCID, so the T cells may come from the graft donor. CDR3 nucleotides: TGCGCCAGCACCTTGCGGACTAGCGGGGGGAAGAACACCGGGGAGCTGTTTTTT. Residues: CASTLRTSGGKNTGELFF.